This TCR beta chain was retrieved from a study of graft-versus-host responses after intestinal transplantation. Study in general: Anti-thymocyte globulin induction preceded roughly 3 years of tacrolimus and steroid maintenance in all recipients.

Comment on this clone: What it binds is unknown.

Regarding the study as a whole: Where graft-donor T cell macrochimerism was present, patients had high graft-versus-host to host-versus-graft clonal ratios in allografts. Early post-transplant HvG declines were associated with peak circulating GvH clone levels.

Some clones are missing from TCRdb's copy, which holds only in-frame ones; the method was immunoSEQ multiplex PCR. This sample has roughly 64,000 clones, with more than 90% found just once. Material: unstimulated CD8+ T cells sorted from spleen or lymph node cells, obtained before transplant. The clonotype comes from a human donor who was the organ donor for an intestinal transplant.

CDR3 sequence: CAWSDKFSGNTIYF. CDR3 nucleotides: TGTGCCTGGAGTGACAAGTTTTCGGGAAACACCATATATTTT. The genes are TRBV30 and TRBJ1-3, with no clear D. V lost 1 base to trimming and J lost 4 bases, with 11 bases between them. The CDR3 is 14 residues long. CDR1 is GTSNPN and CDR2 is SVGIG in the germline V gene (reference sequence).